This T cell receptor beta chain stems from a study of molecular identifiers for immune sequencing clone quantification. The CDR3 loop spans 16 amino acids. V lost 2 bases and J lost 0, with 14 bases in between. Germline lookup yields CDR1 SQVTM and CDR2 ANQGSEA. There are many counts of this clonotype. Each CDR3 protein gets one entry after TCRdb re-called the PCR reads with MiXCR. The repertoire consists of about half a million distinct CDR3 sequences, with 20% to 25% occurring once and the leading ten covering approximately 0.84%. Sample: naive CD8+ T cells from blood, with Jurkat cell RNA spiked in. Subset: FACS-sorted CD8+CD4-CCR7+CD45RA+ naive T cells. The sequence was collected from a human donor in good health. Some libraries in this study had Jurkat cell RNA spiked in. This chain connects TRBV29-1 to TRBJ1-3; D is uncertain. This CDR3 reads CSVETLGGRSGNTIYF. CDR3 coding DNA: TGCAGCGTTGAAACCTTGGGCGGTCGCTCTGGAAACACCATATATTTT.